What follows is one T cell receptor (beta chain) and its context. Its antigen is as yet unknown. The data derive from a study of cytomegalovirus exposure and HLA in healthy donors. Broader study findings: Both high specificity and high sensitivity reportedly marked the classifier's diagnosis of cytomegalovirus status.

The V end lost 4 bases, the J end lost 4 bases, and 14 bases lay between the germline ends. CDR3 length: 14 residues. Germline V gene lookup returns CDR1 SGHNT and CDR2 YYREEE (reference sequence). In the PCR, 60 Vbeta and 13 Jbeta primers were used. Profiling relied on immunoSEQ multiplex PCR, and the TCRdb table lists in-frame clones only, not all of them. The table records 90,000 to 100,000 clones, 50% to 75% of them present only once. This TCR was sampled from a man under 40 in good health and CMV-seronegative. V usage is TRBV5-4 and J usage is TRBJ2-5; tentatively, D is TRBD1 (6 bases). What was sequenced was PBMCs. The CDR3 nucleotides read TGTGCCAGCAGCAGAAAGGACAGTGGAGAGACCCAGTACTTC. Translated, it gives CASSRKDSGETQYF.